The 8 T cell receptor beta chains listed next were all sequenced from one sample in a study of beta chain features in type 1 diabetes. Expressed TCRB transcripts were sequenced after all isolated RNA was converted to cDNA. Assay used: immunoSEQ multiplex PCR; TCRdb lists only in-frame clones, some missing. The sample consists of roughly 290,000 clones, around 7.8% of them appearing once. The specimen was central memory CD4+ T cells from blood. The receptor source for this set is a woman under 30 in good health.

This chain connects TRBV5-6 to TRBJ1-2, with a weak D call TRBD1 (5 bases). This CDR3 is 12 amino acids long. Germline V gene lookup returns CDR1 SGHDT and CDR2 YYEEEE. Trimming pared 3 bases from V and 13 bases from J, leaving 16 bases between. In DNA form, the CDR3 reads TGTGCCAGCAGCTGGGGGACTCGGCAGGCCACCTTC. As protein: CASSWGTRQATF.

This clone was seen a few times. The chain recombines TRBV28 with TRBJ2-2, with 8 bases lining up with TRBD1. The CDR3 consists of 15 residues. Germline V gives CDR1 MDHEN, CDR2 SYDVKM. V lost 5 bases, J lost 3 bases, and 5 bases stayed unmatched. CDR3 sequence: CASSLLQGDTGELFF. The CDR3 DNA sequence: TGTGCCAGCAGTCTACTACAGGGGGACACCGGGGAGCTGTTTTTT.

This chain uses TRBV11-2 with TRBJ2-5; D unresolved. Looked up from germline, CDR1 is SGHAT and CDR2 is FQNNGV. V shed 5 bases and J shed 3 bases, with 19 bases lying between them. This CDR3 is 16 amino acids long. CDR3 in amino acids: CASSLMSRTSKETQYF. CDR3 nucleotides: TGTGCCAGCAGCCTGATGAGTCGCACCTCCAAAGAGACCCAGTACTTC.

This clone has a count of ten or more. The genes are TRBV28 and TRBJ2-7, with D possibly TRBD1 on 5 matching bases. This CDR3 spans 13 amino acids. Germline CDR1 reads MDHEN; CDR2 reads SYDVKM. Trimming left V 8 bases short and J 5 bases short, with 16 bases between. The CDR3, as DNA: TGTGCCAGCGGTGGCAGGGCAACCCACGAGCAGTACGTC. It translates to CASGGRATHEQYV.

The genes are TRBV5-6 and TRBJ2-5; D is possibly TRBD2 (6 bases). The CDR3 loop spans 15 amino acids. V was cut by 4 bases and J by 5 bases, with 18 bases left in between. The germline V gene encodes CDR1 SGHDT and CDR2 YYEEEE. DNA for the CDR3: TGTGCCAGCAGCCCGATGCGGAGCGGGCAGGAGACCCAGTACTTC. Translated: CASSPMRSGQETQYF.

This clone was seen only a few times. J is TRBJ2-7 and V is TRBV14; possibly TRBD2 for D (6 bases). V lost 2 bases, J lost 3 bases, and 11 bases lay in between. The germline gives CDR1 SGHDN, CDR2 FVKESK. The CDR3 totals 14 residues. The CDR3 sequence is CASSQWQGGYEQYF. DNA of the CDR3: TGTGCCAGCAGCCAATGGCAGGGAGGCTACGAGCAGTACTTC.

The chain is built from TRBV19 and TRBJ1-2; 9 nucleotides align to TRBD1. With V trimmed by 4 bases and J by 7 bases, 7 bases remained unmatched. CDR1 and CDR2 from the germline V gene are LNHDA and SQIVND (reference sequence). This CDR3 contains 14 residues. CDR3: CASSTPGQGIGYTF. CDR3 nucleotides: TGTGCCAGTAGTACCCCGGGACAGGGTATTGGCTACACCTTC.

A few counts support this clone. The chain recombines TRBV20-1 with TRBJ2-1; D gene uncertain. This CDR3 spans 11 amino acids. V was pared by 6 bases and J by 8 bases, with 11 bases between. CDR1 is DFQATT, CDR2 SNEGSKA, per germline (reference sequence). In DNA form, the CDR3 reads TGCAGTGCACACGACGTGGATGAGCAGTTCTTC. Translating it yields CSAHDVDEQFF.